One and the same sample provided the 6 T cell receptor beta chains below, sequenced in a study of human T cells and chemical hapten exposure (TCRdb year 2021). Preparation of the library involved RACE. Instrument on record: NextSeq 500. TCRdb itself trimmed the public reads at Q25 with fastp, ran MiXCR and retained productive beta chains. Each CDR3 protein gets just one entry, which takes the most common genes and DNA from the rows behind it. The sample includes 100,000 or so distinct CDR3 sequences, with 8% to 13% observed a single time. The biggest ten clones account for 3% to 4% of the sample. Per the publication, the time point label means: patch test 1, 2 weeks after DPC sensitization. Read against the paper, the sample's treatment or condition label means: therapeutic diphenylcyclopropenone sensitization with weekly scalp DPC. Sequenced material: whole blood, taken in connection with sensitization to the hapten diphenylcyclopropenone (DPC). The receptor set was obtained from a woman in her thirties or forties with alopecia areata. Some clones in this sample may be carry-over from other donors' samples.

This clonotype was seen ten or more times. The chain is built from TRBV12-3 or TRBV12-4 and TRBJ1-1; D remains ambiguous. V was shortened by 1 base and J by 2 bases, with 8 bases between the two germline ends. The CDR3 sequence is 14 residues long. As DNA, the CDR3 is TGTGCCAGCAGTTTAGGGGGAATCAACACTGAAGCTTTCTTT. This translates into CASSLGGINTEAFF.

The chain carries TRBV10-1 and TRBJ1-2, with 10 bases that match TRBD1. The ends lost 4 bases at V and 7 bases at J; junction bases unmatched: 3. Germline values: CDR1 WNHNN, CDR2 SYGVQD (reference sequence). CDR3 length: 13 amino acids. The CDR3 is CASSGDRGRGYTF. The CDR3 nucleotides are TGCGCCAGCAGTGGGGACAGGGGACGTGGCTACACCTTC.

The V call is TRBV28, the J call TRBJ2-4; D not resolved. The CDR3 has 16 amino acids. Germline V CDR1 and CDR2: MDHEN, SYDVKM. Trimming cost V 3 bases and J 0 bases, with 12 bases left between them. The CDR3 is CASSFGEFLAKNIQYF. CDR3 nucleotides: TGTGCCAGCAGTTTCGGAGAATTTCTAGCCAAAAACATTCAGTACTTC.

The J gene is TRBJ2-3, the V gene TRBV12-3 or TRBV12-4; D perhaps matches TRBD2 (7 bases). Trimming left V 4 bases short and J 7 bases short, with 24 bases between. The CDR3 is 17 amino acids. CDR3 amino acids: CASSSGGNRGRAYTQYF. The CDR3 nucleotides are TGTGCCAGCAGTTCCGGCGGCAATAGGGGGAGGGCATATACGCAGTATTTT.

The chain combines TRBV27 with TRBJ1-5; D remains unclear. Trimming removed 5 bases from V and 0 bases from J, with 11 bases in between. CDR1 and CDR2 from the germline V gene are MNHEY and SMNVEV (reference sequence). The CDR3 is 15 amino acids. The CDR3 DNA reads TGTGCCAGCAGTCCCCTGACCTATAGCAATCAGCCCCAGCATTTT. Residues: CASSPLTYSNQPQHF.

This clonotype was seen a handful of times. The V call is TRBV7-2, the J call TRBJ1-1, with D possibly matching TRBD1 (5 bases). The CDR3 loop spans 13 amino acids. CDR1 and CDR2 (germline): SGHTA, FQGNSA. V was shortened by 0 bases and J by 8 bases, with 10 bases between the two germline ends. DNA for the CDR3: TGTGCCAGCAGCTTAGCCAGGGAATTGGAAGCTTTCTTT. It is translated as CASSLARELEAFF. Complete variable domain (other parts from reference TRBV7-2 and TRBJ1-1): GAGVSQSPSNKVTEKGKDVELRCDPISGHTALYWYRQSLGQGLEFLIYFQGNSAPDKSGLPSDRFSAERTGGSVSTLTIQRTQQEDSAVYLCASSLARELEAFFGQGTRLTVV.